The TCR beta chain described here comes from a study of cytomegalovirus exposure and HLA in healthy donors. The PCR ran on 60 Vbeta and 13 Jbeta primers. The repertoire was sequenced with immunoSEQ multiplex PCR; TCRdb's copy has only in-frame clones and lacks some. The sample gives approximately 110,000 clones, around 75% of which show up once; approximately 2.2% is in the top ten. Study-wide results and caveats: An assumption of roughly uniform sequencing depth across donors underlay the presence/absence analyses. The authors listed approximately 150 TCR beta chains as cytomegalovirus-associated. A later analysis linked a missense variant in DCLRE1C to the trimming of TCR beta V and J genes. Available immune exposure information was restricted to CMV serostatus only.

In the case of this clone: Its cognate antigen is unknown.

Trimming took 5 bases from V and 2 from J; bases not matched to a gene: 8. CDR1 LNHNV and CDR2 YYDKDF come from the germline V gene (reference sequence). The CDR3 consists of 17 residues. This TCR was recovered from a man younger than 45 in good health and CMV-seronegative. Sequences were obtained from PBMCs. This chain links TRBV15 with TRBJ1-3, with 11 bases matching TRBD1. The CDR3 nucleotides are TGTGCCACCAGCCAGGACAGGGGGCTTACGACTGGAAACACCATATATTTT. Translation gives CATSQDRGLTTGNTIYF.